This T cell receptor (beta chain) was obtained from a study of T cell responses to AZD1222 COVID-19 vaccine. Here immunoSEQ multiplex PCR was the method, and the copy in TCRdb shows in-frame clones only, minus some. The sample has 100,000 to 150,000 clones; 92% are singletons. Germline V lookup: CDR1 GTSNPN, CDR2 SVGIG (reference sequence). This CDR3 contains 12 residues. V lost 2 bases to trimming and J lost 4 bases, with 8 bases between them. Study-wide points: Clonal diversity may have been underestimated, and the donors were mostly white British, with more females than males.

Details on this clone: What it binds is not known.

The V gene is TRBV30, the J gene TRBJ1-2; D is uncertain. This receptor was obtained from an adult in good health. Sequencing was performed on peripheral blood, taken on day 0 of AZD1222 vaccination. This CDR3 is CAWSLVTYGYTF. The CDR3 nucleotides read TGTGCCTGGAGTTTAGTAACCTATGGCTACACCTTC.